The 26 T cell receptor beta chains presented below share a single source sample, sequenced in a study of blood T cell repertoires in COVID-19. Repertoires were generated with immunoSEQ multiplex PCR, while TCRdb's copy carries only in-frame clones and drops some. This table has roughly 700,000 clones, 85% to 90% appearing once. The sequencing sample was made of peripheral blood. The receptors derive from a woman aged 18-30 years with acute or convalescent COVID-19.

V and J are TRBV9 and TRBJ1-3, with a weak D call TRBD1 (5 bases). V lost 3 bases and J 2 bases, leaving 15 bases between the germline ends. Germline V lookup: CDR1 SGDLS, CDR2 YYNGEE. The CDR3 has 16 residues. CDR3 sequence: CASSAQGAKTGNTIYF. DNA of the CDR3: TGTGCCAGCAGCGCCCAAGGGGCAAAAACTGGAAACACCATATATTTT.

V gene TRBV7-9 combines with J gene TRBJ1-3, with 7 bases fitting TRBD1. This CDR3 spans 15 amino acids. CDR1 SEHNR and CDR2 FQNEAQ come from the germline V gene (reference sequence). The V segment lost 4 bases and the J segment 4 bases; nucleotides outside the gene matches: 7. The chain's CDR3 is CASSSSGTVGNTIYF. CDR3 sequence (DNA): TGTGCCAGCAGCTCCTCAGGGACAGTAGGAAACACCATATATTTT.

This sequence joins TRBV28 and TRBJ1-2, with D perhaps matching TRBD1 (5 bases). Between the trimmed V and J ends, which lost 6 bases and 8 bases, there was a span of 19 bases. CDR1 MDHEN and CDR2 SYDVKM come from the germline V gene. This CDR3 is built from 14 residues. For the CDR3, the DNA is TGTGCCAGCAGCCCCCCGGGGGGGACGGGCGGCTACACCTTC. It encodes CASSPPGGTGGYTF.

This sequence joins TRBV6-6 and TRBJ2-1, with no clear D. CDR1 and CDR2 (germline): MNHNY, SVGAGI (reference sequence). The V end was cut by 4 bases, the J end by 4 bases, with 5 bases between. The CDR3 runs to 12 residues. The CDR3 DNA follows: TGTGCCAGCAGTTCACAGTACAATGAGCAGTTCTTC. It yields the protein CASSSQYNEQFF.

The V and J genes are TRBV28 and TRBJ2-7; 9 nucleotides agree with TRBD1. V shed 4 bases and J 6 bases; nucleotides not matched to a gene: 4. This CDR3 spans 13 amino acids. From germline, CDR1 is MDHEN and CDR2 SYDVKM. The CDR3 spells CASSYPQGAEQYF. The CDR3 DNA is TGTGCCAGCAGTTACCCACAGGGGGCCGAGCAGTACTTC.

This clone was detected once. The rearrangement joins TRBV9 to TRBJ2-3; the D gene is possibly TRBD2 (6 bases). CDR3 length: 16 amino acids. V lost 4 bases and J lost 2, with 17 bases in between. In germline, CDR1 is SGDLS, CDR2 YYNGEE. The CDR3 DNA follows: TGTGCCAGCAGCCCCCGGGACTCCCCCTTCACAGATACGCAGTATTTT. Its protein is CASSPRDSPFTDTQYF.

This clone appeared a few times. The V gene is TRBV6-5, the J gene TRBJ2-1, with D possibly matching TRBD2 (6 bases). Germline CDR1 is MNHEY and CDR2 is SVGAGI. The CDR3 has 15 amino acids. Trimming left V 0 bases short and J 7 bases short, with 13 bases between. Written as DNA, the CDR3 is TGTGCCAGCAGTTACTCGGGCCTGGGGGGTAATGAGCAGTTCTTC. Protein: CASSYSGLGGNEQFF.

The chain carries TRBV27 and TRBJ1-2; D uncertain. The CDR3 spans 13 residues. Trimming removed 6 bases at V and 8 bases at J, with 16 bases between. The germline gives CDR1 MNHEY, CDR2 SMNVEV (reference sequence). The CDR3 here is CASSRGLSGGYTF. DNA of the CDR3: TGTGCCAGCAGCCGAGGGCTTTCGGGAGGCTACACCTTC.

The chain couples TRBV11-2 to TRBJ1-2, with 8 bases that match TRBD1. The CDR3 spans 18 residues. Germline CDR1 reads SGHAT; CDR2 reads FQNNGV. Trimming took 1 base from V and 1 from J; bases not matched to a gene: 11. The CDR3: CASSLGPRGLLVNYGYTF. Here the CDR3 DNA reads TGTGCCAGCAGCTTAGGGCCCAGGGGGCTGTTAGTTAACTATGGCTACACCTTC.

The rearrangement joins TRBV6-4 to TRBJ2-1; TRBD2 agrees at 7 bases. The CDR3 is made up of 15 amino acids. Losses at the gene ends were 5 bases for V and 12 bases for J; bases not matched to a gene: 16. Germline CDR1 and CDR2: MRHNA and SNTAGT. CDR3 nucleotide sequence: TGTGCCAGCAGTCCACTGGGCCATTCCGGCGGGGGGCAGTTCTTC. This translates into CASSPLGHSGGGQFF.

As DNA, the CDR3 is TGTGCCAGCAATCGCAGGGGCGTGGAGACCCAGTACTTC. It is translated as CASNRRGVETQYF. The V call is TRBV6-5, the J call TRBJ2-5; perhaps TRBD1 as D (6 bases). V was pared by 7 bases and J by 5 bases, with 14 bases between. This CDR3 comprises 13 residues. Germline values: CDR1 MNHEY, CDR2 SVGAGI.

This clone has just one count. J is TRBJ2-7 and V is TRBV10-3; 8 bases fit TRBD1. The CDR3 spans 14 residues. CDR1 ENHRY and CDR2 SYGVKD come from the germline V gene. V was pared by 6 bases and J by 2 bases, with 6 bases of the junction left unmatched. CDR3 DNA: TGTGCCATCAGCTTCCGGGACAGGACCTACGAGCAGTACTTC. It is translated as CAISFRDRTYEQYF.

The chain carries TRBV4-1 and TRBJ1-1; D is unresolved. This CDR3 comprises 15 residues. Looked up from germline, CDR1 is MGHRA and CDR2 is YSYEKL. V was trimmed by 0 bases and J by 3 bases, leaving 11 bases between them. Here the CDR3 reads CASSQEVTGDTEAFF. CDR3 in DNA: TGCGCCAGCAGCCAAGAGGTCACCGGGGACACTGAAGCTTTCTTT.

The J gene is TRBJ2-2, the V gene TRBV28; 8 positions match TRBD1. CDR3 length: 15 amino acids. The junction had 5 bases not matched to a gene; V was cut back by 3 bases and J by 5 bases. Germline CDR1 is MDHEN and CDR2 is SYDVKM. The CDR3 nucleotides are TGTGCCAGCAGTTTTGCGGACAGGGCGACCGGGGAGCTGTTTTTT. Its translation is CASSFADRATGELFF.

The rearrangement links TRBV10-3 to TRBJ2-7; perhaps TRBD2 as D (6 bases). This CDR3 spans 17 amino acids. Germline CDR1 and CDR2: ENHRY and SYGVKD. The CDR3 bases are TGTGCGGTTCTCGGGGACTCGGACTCCCCACGCTCCTACGAGCAGTACTTC. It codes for CAVLGDSDSPRSYEQYF.

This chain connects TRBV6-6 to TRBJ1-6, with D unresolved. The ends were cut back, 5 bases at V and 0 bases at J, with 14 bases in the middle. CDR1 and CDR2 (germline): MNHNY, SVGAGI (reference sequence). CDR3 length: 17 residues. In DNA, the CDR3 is TGTGCCAGCAGTCGTCGCGGCCTGAGCTCCTATAATTCACCCCTCCACTTT. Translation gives CASSRRGLSSYNSPLHF.

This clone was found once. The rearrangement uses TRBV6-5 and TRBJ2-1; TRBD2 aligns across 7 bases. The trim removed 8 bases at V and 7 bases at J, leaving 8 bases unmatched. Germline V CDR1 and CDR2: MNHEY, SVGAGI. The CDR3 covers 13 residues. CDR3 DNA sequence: TGTGCCAGCTCCCTAGCGGCCCCGAATGAGCAGTTCTTC. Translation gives CASSLAAPNEQFF.

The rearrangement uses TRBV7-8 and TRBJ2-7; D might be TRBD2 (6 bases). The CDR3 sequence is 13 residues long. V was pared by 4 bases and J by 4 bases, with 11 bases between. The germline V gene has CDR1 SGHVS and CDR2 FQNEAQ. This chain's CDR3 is CASSWGEFYEQYF. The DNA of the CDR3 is TGTGCCAGCAGCTGGGGGGAGTTTTACGAGCAGTACTTC.

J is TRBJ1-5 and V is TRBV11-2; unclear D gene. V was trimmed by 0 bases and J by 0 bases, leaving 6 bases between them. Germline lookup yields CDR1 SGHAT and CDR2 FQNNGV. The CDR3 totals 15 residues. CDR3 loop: CASSLDGSSNQPQHF. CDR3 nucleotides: TGTGCCAGCAGCTTAGATGGCAGTAGCAATCAGCCCCAGCATTTT.

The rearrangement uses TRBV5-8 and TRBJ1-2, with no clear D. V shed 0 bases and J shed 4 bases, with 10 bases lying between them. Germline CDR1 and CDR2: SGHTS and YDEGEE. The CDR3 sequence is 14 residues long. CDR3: CASSLVPLRYGYTF. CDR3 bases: TGTGCCAGCAGCTTGGTCCCCCTCCGCTATGGCTACACCTTC.

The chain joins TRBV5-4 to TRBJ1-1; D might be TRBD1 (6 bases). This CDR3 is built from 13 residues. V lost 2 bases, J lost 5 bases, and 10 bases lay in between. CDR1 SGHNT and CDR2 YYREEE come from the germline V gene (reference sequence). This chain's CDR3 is CASSFPGQTEAFF. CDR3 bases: TGTGCCAGCAGCTTCCCGGGACAAACTGAAGCTTTCTTT.

The CDR3 region has the DNA TGTGCCAGCAGCTCGTGGGGGGACCCCGGGGAGCTGTTTTTT. Encoded protein: CASSSWGDPGELFF. This chain uses TRBV7-8 with TRBJ2-2, with a tentative D call TRBD2 (6 bases). Germline-derived CDR1 and CDR2 are SGHVS and FQNEAQ. V was shortened by 4 bases and J by 6 bases, with 12 bases between the two germline ends. There are 14 residues in the CDR3.

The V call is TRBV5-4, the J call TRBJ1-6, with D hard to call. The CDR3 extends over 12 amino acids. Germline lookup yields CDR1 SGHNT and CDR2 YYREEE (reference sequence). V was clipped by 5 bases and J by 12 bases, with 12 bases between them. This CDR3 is CASSAPTLPLHF. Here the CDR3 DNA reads TGTGCCAGCAGTGCTCCTACGCTACCCCTCCACTTT.

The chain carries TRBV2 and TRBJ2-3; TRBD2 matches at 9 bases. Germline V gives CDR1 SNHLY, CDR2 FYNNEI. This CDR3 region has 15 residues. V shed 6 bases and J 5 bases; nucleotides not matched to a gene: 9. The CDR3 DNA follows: TGTGCCAGCAGGGCTAGCGGGGTTGGTGGAGATACGCAGTATTTT. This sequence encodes CASRASGVGGDTQYF.

CDR3 in amino acids: CASSLGAGLVGNEQFF. Here the CDR3 DNA reads TGTGCCAGCAGCTTAGGAGCGGGACTAGTCGGCAATGAGCAGTTCTTC. V gene TRBV11-2 combines with J gene TRBJ2-1; TRBD2 agrees at 8 bases. Germline CDR1 and CDR2: SGHAT and FQNNGV. The junction had 8 bases not matched to a gene; V was cut back by 1 base and J by 6 bases. CDR3 length: 16 residues.

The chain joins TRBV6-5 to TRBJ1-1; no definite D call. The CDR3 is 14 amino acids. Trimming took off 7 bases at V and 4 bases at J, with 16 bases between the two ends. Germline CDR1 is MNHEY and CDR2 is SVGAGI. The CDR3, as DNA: TGTGCCAGCAATTCCCGCACATGGAGCACTGAAGCTTTCTTT. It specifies CASNSRTWSTEAFF.